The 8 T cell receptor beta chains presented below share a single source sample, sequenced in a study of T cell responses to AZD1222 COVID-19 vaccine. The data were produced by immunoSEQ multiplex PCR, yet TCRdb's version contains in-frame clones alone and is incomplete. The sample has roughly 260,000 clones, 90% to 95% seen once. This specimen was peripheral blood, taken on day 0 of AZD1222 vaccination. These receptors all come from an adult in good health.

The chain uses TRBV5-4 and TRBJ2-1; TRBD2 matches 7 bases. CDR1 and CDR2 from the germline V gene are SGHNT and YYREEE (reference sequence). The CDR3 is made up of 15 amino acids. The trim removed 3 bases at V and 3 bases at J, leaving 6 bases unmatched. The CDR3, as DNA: TGTGCCAGCAGCTGGGGGTCTAGCGGCTACAATGAGCAGTTCTTC. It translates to CASSWGSSGYNEQFF.

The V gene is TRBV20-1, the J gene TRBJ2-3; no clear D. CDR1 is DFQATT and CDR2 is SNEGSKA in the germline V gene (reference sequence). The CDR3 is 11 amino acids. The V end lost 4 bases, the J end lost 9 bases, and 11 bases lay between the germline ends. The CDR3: CSAIELLTQYF. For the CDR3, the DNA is TGCAGTGCTATAGAACTTCTAACGCAGTATTTT.

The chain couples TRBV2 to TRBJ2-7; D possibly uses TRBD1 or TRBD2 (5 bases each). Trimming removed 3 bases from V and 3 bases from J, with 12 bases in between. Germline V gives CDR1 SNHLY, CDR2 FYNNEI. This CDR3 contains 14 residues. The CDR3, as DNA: TGTGCCAGCAGTGAGACCAGGGCGGGCTACGAGCAGTACTTC. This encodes CASSETRAGYEQYF.

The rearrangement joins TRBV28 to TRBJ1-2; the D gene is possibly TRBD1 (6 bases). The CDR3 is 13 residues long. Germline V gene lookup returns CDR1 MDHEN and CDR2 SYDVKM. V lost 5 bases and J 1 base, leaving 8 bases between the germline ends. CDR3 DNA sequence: TGTGCCAGCAGTACAGGGATTAACTATGGCTACACCTTC. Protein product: CASSTGINYGYTF.

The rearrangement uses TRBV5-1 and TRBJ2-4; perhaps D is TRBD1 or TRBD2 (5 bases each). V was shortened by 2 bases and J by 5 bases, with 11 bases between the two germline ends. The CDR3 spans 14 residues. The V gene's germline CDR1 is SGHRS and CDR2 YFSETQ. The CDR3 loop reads CASSFGAAQNIQYF. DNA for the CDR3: TGCGCCAGCAGCTTCGGGGCGGCCCAAAACATTCAGTACTTC.

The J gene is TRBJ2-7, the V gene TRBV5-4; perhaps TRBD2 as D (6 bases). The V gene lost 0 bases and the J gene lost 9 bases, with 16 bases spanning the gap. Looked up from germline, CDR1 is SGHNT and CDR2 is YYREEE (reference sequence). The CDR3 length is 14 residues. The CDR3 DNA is TGTGCCAGCAGCTTGGAGGGGCTTAGGCGGGGGCAGTACTTC. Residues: CASSLEGLRRGQYF.

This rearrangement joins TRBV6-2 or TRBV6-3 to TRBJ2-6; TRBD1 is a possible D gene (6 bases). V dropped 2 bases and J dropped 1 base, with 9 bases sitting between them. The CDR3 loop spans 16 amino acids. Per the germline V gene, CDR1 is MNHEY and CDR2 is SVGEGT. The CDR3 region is CASSYGGNSGANVLTF. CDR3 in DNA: TGTGCCAGCAGTTACGGGGGCAATTCTGGGGCCAACGTCCTGACTTTC.

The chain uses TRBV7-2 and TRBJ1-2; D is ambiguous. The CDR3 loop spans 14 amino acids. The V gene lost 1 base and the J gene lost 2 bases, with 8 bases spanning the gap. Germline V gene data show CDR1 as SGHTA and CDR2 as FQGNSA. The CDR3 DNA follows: TGTGCCAGCAGCTTAGACAGAGGCAACTATGGCTACACCTTC. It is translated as CASSLDRGNYGYTF.